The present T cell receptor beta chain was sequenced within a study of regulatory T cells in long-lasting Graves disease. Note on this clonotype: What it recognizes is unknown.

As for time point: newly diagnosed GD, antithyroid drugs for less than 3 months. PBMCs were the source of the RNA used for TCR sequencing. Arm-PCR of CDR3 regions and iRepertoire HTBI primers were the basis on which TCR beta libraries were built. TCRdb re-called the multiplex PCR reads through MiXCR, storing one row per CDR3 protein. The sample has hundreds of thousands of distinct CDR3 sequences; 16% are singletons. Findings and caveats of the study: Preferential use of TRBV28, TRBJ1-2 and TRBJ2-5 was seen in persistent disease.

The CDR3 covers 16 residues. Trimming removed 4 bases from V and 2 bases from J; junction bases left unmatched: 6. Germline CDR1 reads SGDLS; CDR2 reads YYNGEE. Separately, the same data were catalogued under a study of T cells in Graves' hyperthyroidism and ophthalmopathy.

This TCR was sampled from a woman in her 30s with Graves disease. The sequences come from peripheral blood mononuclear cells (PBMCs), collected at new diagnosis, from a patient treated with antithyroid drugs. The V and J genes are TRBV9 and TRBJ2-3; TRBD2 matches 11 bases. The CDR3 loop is CASSSRLAGFTDTQYF. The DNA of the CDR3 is TGTGCCAGCAGCTCTCGACTAGCGGGATTCACAGATACGCAGTATTTT.